Listed here is a single TCR beta chain. This record comes from a study of CD8 T cells in Susac syndrome. Trimming cost V 6 bases and J 6 bases, with 14 bases left between them. The germline gives CDR1 MNHEY, CDR2 SVGAGI. This CDR3 contains 13 residues. Reverse transcription of 0.5 to 1 ug RNA was carried out with random hexamers. TCRdb itself ran the immunoSEQ multiplex PCR reads through MiXCR, one entry per CDR3 protein. The sample carries fewer than 150,000 distinct CDR3 sequences, approximately 95% recorded once. This chain joins TRBV6-5 and TRBJ1-1; D gene ambiguous. The sample was CD8+ T cells from PBMCs. This receptor was taken from a human donor in good health. The CDR3, as DNA: TGTGCCAGCAGCCCTGGACGATCCTCTGAAGCTTTCTTT. Translating gives CASSPGRSSEAFF.